These 30 T cell receptor beta chains share one sample of origin, sequenced in a study of T cell responses to AZD1222 COVID-19 vaccine. Repertoires were generated with immunoSEQ multiplex PCR, while TCRdb's copy carries only in-frame clones and drops some. Among about 82,000 clones listed, over 75% were seen once. The material sequenced was peripheral blood, taken 28 days after the second AZD1222 dose. The source of these receptors is an adult who received the AZD1222 COVID-19 vaccine.

The sample holds one count of this clone. Written as DNA, the CDR3 is TGTGCTAGTGGCGATTCGACAGATACGCAGTATTTT. This gives the protein CASGDSTDTQYF. This chain links TRBV12-5 with TRBJ2-3; unclear D gene. This CDR3 comprises 12 residues. The germline V gene has CDR1 LGHNT and CDR2 FRNRAP. The V end lost 6 bases, the J end lost 3 bases, and 7 bases lay between the germline ends.

The chain links TRBV5-6 to TRBJ1-2, with D uncertain. CDR3 length: 15 residues. Deletions cut 4 bases from V and 4 bases from J, with 17 bases between. The germline V gene has CDR1 SGHDT and CDR2 YYEEEE. CDR3 region: CASSPPGGSGYGYTF. CDR3 nucleotide sequence: TGTGCCAGCAGCCCCCCCGGAGGGTCCGGCTATGGCTACACCTTC.

The genes are TRBV4-1 and TRBJ2-4; 8 bases align to TRBD2. J gave up 4 bases and V 0 bases, and 8 bases lay outside the gene matches. The CDR3 is made up of 17 amino acids. The germline V gene encodes CDR1 MGHRA and CDR2 YSYEKL. Written as DNA, the CDR3 is TGCGCCAGCAGCCAAGACGAGGCGGGGGGCCTTAAAAACATTCAGTACTTC. Encoded protein: CASSQDEAGGLKNIQYF.

The rearrangement links TRBV3-1 (or the pseudogene TRBV3-2) to TRBJ2-3; TRBD2 might be the D (6 bases). The germline V gene has CDR1 LGHDT and CDR2 YNNKEL (reference sequence). This CDR3 spans 15 amino acids. V dropped 3 bases and J dropped 1 base, with 11 bases sitting between them. The CDR3 is CASSQRDSRTDTQYF. Written as DNA, the CDR3 is TGTGCCAGCAGCCAGAGGGACTCCCGCACAGATACGCAGTATTTT.

The V call is TRBV6-4, the J call TRBJ1-1; D gene unclear. In germline, CDR1 is MRHNA, CDR2 SNTAGT. Trimming removed 0 bases from V and 0 bases from J, with 5 bases in between. This CDR3 region has 14 residues. The CDR3 loop reads CASSDSSVNTEAFF. The CDR3 nucleotides are TGTGCCAGCAGTGACTCTTCGGTGAACACTGAAGCTTTCTTT.

V gene TRBV27 combines with J gene TRBJ1-2, with 8 bases lining up with TRBD1. Per germline, CDR1 MNHEY and CDR2 SMNVEV (reference sequence). Trimming removed 4 bases from V and 1 base from J; junction bases left unmatched: 14. The CDR3 extends over 18 amino acids. CDR3 coding DNA: TGTGCCAGCAGTTCACCCACTAGACAGGGGCGTAATAACTATGGCTACACCTTC. The encoded protein is CASSSPTRQGRNNYGYTF.

With regard to this clone: Mismatch with germline at one junction end may stem from a read error. The J gene is TRBJ1-2, the V gene TRBV6-1; 8 bases map to TRBD1. The CDR3 spans 16 residues. CDR1 is MNHNS, CDR2 SASEGT, per germline. The CDR3: CASSEAAGQEFYGCTF. The CDR3 nucleotides are TGTGCCAGCAGTGAAGCGGCGGGACAGGAATTTTATGGCTGCACCTTC.

The V and J genes are TRBV19 and TRBJ1-2; TRBD1 matches at 7 bases. Germline loops: CDR1 LNHDA, CDR2 SQIVND (reference sequence). The CDR3 length is 14 residues. V lost 8 bases to trimming and J lost 3 bases; unmatched junction nucleotides: 9. CDR3: CASRPQGRDYGYTF. The DNA of the CDR3 is TGTGCCAGTCGTCCACAGGGGCGCGACTATGGCTACACCTTC.

The V call is TRBV24-1, the J call TRBJ2-1; D is perhaps TRBD2 (6 bases). CDR1 is KGHDR and CDR2 is SFDVKD in the germline V gene. V was pared by 4 bases and J by 5 bases, with 17 bases between. The CDR3 has 16 residues. The CDR3 nucleotides are TGTGCCACCAGTGACAGAACCGGGACTGCTGACAATGAGCAGTTCTTC. It encodes CATSDRTGTADNEQFF.

The rearrangement uses TRBV6-5 and TRBJ1-6; D is possibly TRBD1 (6 bases). The ends were cut back, 6 bases at V and 14 bases at J, with 20 bases in the middle. The V gene's germline CDR1 is MNHEY and CDR2 SVGAGI. This CDR3 comprises 14 residues. DNA of the CDR3: TGTGCCAGCAGCCCCGGACAGTTCAAGGCCACCCTCCACTTT. Its protein product is CASSPGQFKATLHF.

This chain connects TRBV11-2 to TRBJ1-3, with D uncertain. Germline V gene sequence: CDR1 SGHAT, CDR2 FQNNGV. This CDR3 spans 13 amino acids. Trimming removed 5 bases at V and 4 bases at J, with 9 bases between. The CDR3 region is CASSHAGGNTIYF. CDR3 nucleotides: TGTGCCAGCAGCCACGCTGGAGGAAACACCATATATTTT.

The chain links TRBV30 to TRBJ2-1, with unresolved D. CDR3 length: 13 amino acids. V gave up 4 bases and J gave up 5 bases, with 12 bases separating them. Germline V gene sequence: CDR1 GTSNPN, CDR2 SVGIG (reference sequence). The CDR3 loop is CAWTSLWHNEQFF. The CDR3 DNA sequence: TGTGCCTGGACATCCCTTTGGCACAATGAGCAGTTCTTC.

This rearrangement joins TRBV7-3 to TRBJ1-1, with a tentative D call TRBD1 (5 bases). Germline-derived CDR1 and CDR2 are SGHTA and FQGTGA. The CDR3 length is 13 residues. Trimming pared 2 bases from V and 5 bases from J, leaving 9 bases between. CDR3 DNA sequence: TGTGCCAGCAGCTTACAAGGGGAGACTGAAGCTTTCTTT. It is translated as CASSLQGETEAFF.

The V call is TRBV6-5, the J call TRBJ1-5; no firm D call. The V gene lost 4 bases and the J gene lost 7 bases, with 14 bases spanning the gap. The CDR3 consists of 14 residues. The germline gives CDR1 MNHEY, CDR2 SVGAGI. CDR3 nucleotides: TGTGCCAGCAGTTCAGCAAGACCCCGACAGCCCCAGCATTTT. Translation gives CASSSARPRQPQHF.

The rearrangement uses TRBV28 and TRBJ2-5, with TRBD2 matching 8 bases. Trimming cost V 7 bases and J 3 bases; bases outside gene matches: 13. The CDR3 covers 16 residues. CDR1 is MDHEN, CDR2 SYDVKM, per germline. The CDR3 nucleotides are TGTGCCAGCACCAAGTCTAGCGGGCGAACTAAAGAGACCCAGTACTTC. This codes for CASTKSSGRTKETQYF.

This chain uses TRBV6-5 with TRBJ1-3; D unresolved. Germline values: CDR1 MNHEY, CDR2 SVGAGI. Trimming cost V 6 bases and J 0 bases, with 12 bases left between them. This CDR3 is 15 amino acids long. CDR3 in DNA: TGTGCCAGCAGACCCAGGCCCTACTCTGGAAACACCATATATTTT. Translating gives CASRPRPYSGNTIYF.

The chain links TRBV7-9 to TRBJ1-6, with unresolved D. V lost 9 bases and J 7 bases, leaving 16 bases between the germline ends. The CDR3 spans 14 residues. The germline V gene has CDR1 SEHNR and CDR2 FQNEAQ (reference sequence). DNA of the CDR3: TGTGCCAGTTCAAACAGAGAACCGAATTCACCCCTCCACTTT. As protein: CASSNREPNSPLHF.

CDR3 region: CASSIGLLNSGNTIYF. The CDR3 coding sequence is TGTGCCAGTAGTATCGGGCTGCTGAACTCTGGAAACACCATATATTTT. V gene TRBV19 combines with J gene TRBJ1-3; no clear D. The V gene lost 3 bases and the J gene lost 0 bases, with 12 bases spanning the gap. In germline, CDR1 is LNHDA, CDR2 SQIVND (reference sequence). There are 16 residues in the CDR3.

V and J are TRBV27 and TRBJ2-6; 9 positions match TRBD1. Germline V gene lookup returns CDR1 MNHEY and CDR2 SMNVEV (reference sequence). This CDR3 has 17 amino acids. The trim removed 6 bases at V and 4 bases at J, leaving 10 bases unmatched. This CDR3 reads CASRLDRGPPGANVLTF. CDR3 sequence (DNA): TGTGCCAGCAGGCTGGACAGGGGCCCCCCCGGGGCCAACGTCCTGACTTTC.

The CDR3 sequence: CASSPGTGDYNEQFF. CDR3 nucleotide sequence: TGTGCCAGCTCCCCCGGGACAGGGGATTACAATGAGCAGTTCTTC. This sequence joins TRBV18 and TRBJ2-1, with TRBD1 matching 10 bases. The CDR3 loop spans 15 amino acids. Germline loops: CDR1 KGHSH, CDR2 LQKENI. Trimming took 6 bases from V and 4 from J; bases not matched to a gene: 6.

V gene TRBV9 combines with J gene TRBJ1-2; D gene unclear. This CDR3 contains 18 residues. The V gene lost 0 bases and the J gene lost 8 bases, with 26 bases spanning the gap. Per germline, CDR1 SGDLS and CDR2 YYNGEE. CDR3 loop: CASSVAWGNVTASSGYTF. The CDR3 bases are TGTGCCAGCAGCGTAGCTTGGGGAAATGTGACGGCAAGCTCCGGCTACACCTTC.

The gene calls are TRBV28 and TRBJ1-2; 7 bases map to TRBD1. This CDR3 has 13 amino acids. Germline V gene sequence: CDR1 MDHEN, CDR2 SYDVKM. J lost 8 bases, V lost 6 bases, and 9 bases had no gene match. The CDR3 spells CASSLDRLEGYTF. In DNA form, the CDR3 reads TGTGCCAGCAGCCTGGACAGGTTGGAAGGCTACACCTTC.

The chain uses TRBV5-1 and TRBJ1-1, with D maybe TRBD1 (6 bases). Germline V gene sequence: CDR1 SGHRS, CDR2 YFSETQ. The CDR3 is 16 amino acids. Between the trimmed V and J ends, which lost 4 bases and 0 bases, there was a span of 16 bases. The DNA for the CDR3 is TGCGCCAGCAGCAGGAGGGGGGAGTGGTTGAACACTGAAGCTTTCTTT. Its translation: CASSRRGEWLNTEAFF.

The V gene is TRBV2, the J gene TRBJ1-6; D is possibly TRBD1 (6 bases). The V end lost 2 bases, the J end lost 11 bases, and 13 bases lay between the germline ends. The CDR3 runs to 14 residues. CDR1 SNHLY and CDR2 FYNNEI come from the germline V gene. DNA for the CDR3: TGTGCCAGCAGTGAATACAGGGTAGGGGCACCCCTCCACTTT. Translated, it gives CASSEYRVGAPLHF.

V is TRBV18 and J is TRBJ2-7, with TRBD1 identical over 11 bases. This CDR3 contains 15 residues. The V gene's germline CDR1 is KGHSH and CDR2 LQKENI. V trimming: 8 bases; J trimming: 6 bases; junction bases outside the gene matches: 12. The CDR3 DNA sequence: TGTGCCAGCGTCACCTTAGGGACAGGGGGTGGCGAGCAGTACTTC. This sequence encodes CASVTLGTGGGEQYF.

The rearrangement uses TRBV18 and TRBJ1-3; TRBD1 matches at 7 bases. The CDR3 length is 15 residues. CDR1 is KGHSH and CDR2 is LQKENI in the germline V gene. V shed 3 bases and J 0 bases; nucleotides not matched to a gene: 2. CDR3 protein: CASSPGQSSGNTIYF. In DNA, the CDR3 is TGTGCCAGCTCACCGGGACAGAGCTCTGGAAACACCATATATTTT.

The V and J genes are TRBV4-3 and TRBJ2-7; D is ambiguous. This CDR3 has 14 residues. Trimming took 0 bases from V and 3 from J, leaving 9 bases between them. Germline CDR1 and CDR2: LGHNA and YSLEER. The CDR3 nucleotides are TGCGCCAGCAGCCAAGATCTTCAGGTCTACGAGCAGTACTTC. Protein: CASSQDLQVYEQYF.

The rearrangement joins TRBV5-1 to TRBJ2-7; 10 bases are a match to TRBD1. The germline CDR1 and CDR2 sequences are SGHRS and YFSETQ. Trimming took 4 bases from V and 4 from J; bases not matched to a gene: 8. This CDR3 spans 15 amino acids. The CDR3 is CASSLGGQGLYEQYF. For the CDR3, the DNA is TGCGCCAGCAGCCTCGGGGGACAGGGGTTGTACGAGCAGTACTTC.

The genes are TRBV5-5 and TRBJ2-7; D is unresolved. Trimming removed 3 bases at V and 2 bases at J, with 15 bases between. Germline V gene lookup returns CDR1 SGHKS and CDR2 YYEKEE (reference sequence). The CDR3 loop spans 15 amino acids. The CDR3 sequence is CASSSELAPPYEQYF. The CDR3 bases are TGTGCCAGCAGCTCAGAGTTAGCCCCACCCTACGAGCAGTACTTC.

The chain employs TRBV7-8 and TRBJ1-2; 7 nucleotides line up with TRBD1. The CDR3 extends over 11 amino acids. The trim removed 5 bases at V and 14 bases at J, leaving 8 bases unmatched. The germline gives CDR1 SGHVS, CDR2 FQNEAQ. CDR3: CASSEDRERTF. DNA of the CDR3: TGTGCCAGCAGCGAAGACAGGGAAAGAACCTTC.